These T cell receptor beta chains were read from a single sample in a study of blood T cell repertoires in COVID-19. Produced via immunoSEQ multiplex PCR; TCRdb's table is partial and in-frame only. The data show some 150,000 clones, about 82% seen once. Sequenced material: peripheral blood. The receptors shown here come from a woman aged 35 to 49 with active or convalescent COVID-19. The conserved cysteine and the conserved F or W are not part of the CDR3 here.

v_gene: TRBV24-1
len: 12
j_gene: TRBJ1-5
CDR3aa: ATSEGTPNQPQH

v_gene: TRBV19
len: 13
j_gene: TRBJ1-1
CDR3aa: ASSIDPPWNTEAF

v_gene: TRBV28
len: 12
j_gene: TRBJ2-2
CDR3aa: ATQQGGKTGELF

v_gene: TRBV6-5
len: 12
j_gene: TRBJ1-5
CDR3aa: ASSMGQSNQPQH

v_gene: TRBV30
len: 11
j_gene: TRBJ2-7
CDR3aa: AWSRGATYEQY

v_gene: TRBV7-2
len: 11
j_gene: TRBJ2-2
CDR3aa: ASSLVIAGELF

v_gene: TRBV5-1
len: 11
j_gene: TRBJ1-1
CDR3aa: ASSFIMNTEAF

v_gene: TRBV5-1
len: 11
j_gene: TRBJ1-2
CDR3aa: ASSYDRAYGYT

v_gene: TRBV5-6
len: 10
j_gene: TRBJ2-1
CDR3aa: ASSVVRNEQF

v_gene: TRBV3-1/TRBV3-2
len: 14
j_gene: TRBJ2-3
CDR3aa: ASSRKAWTGTDTQY

v_gene: TRBV5-1
len: 15
j_gene: TRBJ2-1
CDR3aa: ASSLTSGGANVHEQF

v_gene: TRBV15
len: 14
j_gene: TRBJ2-4
CDR3aa: ATSRTPVGVENIQY

v_gene: TRBV10-3
len: 13
j_gene: TRBJ2-5
CDR3aa: AISESRSGEETQY

v_gene: TRBV2
len: 12
j_gene: TRBJ2-5
CDR3aa: ASAPGTSGRVID

v_gene: TRBV5-5
len: 14
j_gene: TRBJ2-1
CDR3aa: ASSSTGDAVLNEQF

v_gene: TRBV30
len: 13
j_gene: TRBJ2-3
CDR3aa: AWSNGLGIRDTQY

v_gene: TRBV19
len: 11
j_gene: TRBJ1-1
CDR3aa: ASSIDPRSEAF

v_gene: TRBV6-5
len: 13
j_gene: TRBJ1-3
CDR3aa: ASSPGGGSRNTIY

v_gene: TRBV28
len: 13
j_gene: TRBJ2-6
CDR3aa: ASRTGGTGANVLT

v_gene: TRBV3-1/TRBV3-2
len: 12
j_gene: TRBJ1-6
CDR3aa: ASRPQDFNSPLH